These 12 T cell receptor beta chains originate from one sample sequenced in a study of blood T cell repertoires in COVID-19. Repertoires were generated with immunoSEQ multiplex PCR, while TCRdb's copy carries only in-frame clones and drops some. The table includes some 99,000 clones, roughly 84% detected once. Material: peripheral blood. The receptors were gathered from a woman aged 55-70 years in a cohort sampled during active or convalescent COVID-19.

The CDR3 DNA reads TGTGCCAGCAGTGAAGGAGGCGGCCCGTATTTGGAGCAGTACTTC. Translating gives CASSEGGGPYLEQYF. This chain connects TRBV6-1 to TRBJ2-7; no firm D call. The CDR3 has 15 residues. Germline assignment: CDR1 MNHNS and CDR2 SASEGT. Trimming stripped 1 base from V and 7 bases from J, with 17 bases between.

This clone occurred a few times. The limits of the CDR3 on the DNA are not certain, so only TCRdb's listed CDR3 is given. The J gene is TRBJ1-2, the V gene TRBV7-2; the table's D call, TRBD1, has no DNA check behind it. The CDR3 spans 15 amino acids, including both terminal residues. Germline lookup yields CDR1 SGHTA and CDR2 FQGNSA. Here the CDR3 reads CASSLASGQGGGYTF.

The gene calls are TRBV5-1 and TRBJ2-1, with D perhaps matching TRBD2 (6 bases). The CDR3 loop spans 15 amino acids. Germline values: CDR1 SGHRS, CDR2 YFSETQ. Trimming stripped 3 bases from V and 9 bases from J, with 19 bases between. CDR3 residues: CASSSVTSRESEQFF. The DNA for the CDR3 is TGCGCCAGCAGCTCGGTTACTAGCCGAGAGAGTGAGCAGTTCTTC. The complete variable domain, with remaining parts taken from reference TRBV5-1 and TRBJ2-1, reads KAGVTQTPRYLIKTRGQQVTLSCSPISGHRSVSWYQQTPGQGLQFLFEYFSETQRNKGNFPGRFSGRQFSNSRSEMNVSTLELGDSALYLCASSSVTSRESEQFFGPGTRLTVL.

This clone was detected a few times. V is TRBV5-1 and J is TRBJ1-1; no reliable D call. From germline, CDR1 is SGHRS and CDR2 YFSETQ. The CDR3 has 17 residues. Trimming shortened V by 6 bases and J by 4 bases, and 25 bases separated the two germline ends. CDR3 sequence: CASTGGPGAGRSTEAFF. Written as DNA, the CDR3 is TGCGCCAGCACAGGCGGTCCGGGCGCGGGCAGAAGCACTGAAGCTTTCTTT.

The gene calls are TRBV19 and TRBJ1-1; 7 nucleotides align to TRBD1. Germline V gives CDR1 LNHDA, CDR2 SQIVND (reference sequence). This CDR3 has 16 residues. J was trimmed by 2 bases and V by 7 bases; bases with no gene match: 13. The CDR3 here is CASIQSGTAFNTEAFF. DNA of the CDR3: TGTGCCAGTATCCAATCCGGGACAGCATTTAACACTGAAGCTTTCTTT.

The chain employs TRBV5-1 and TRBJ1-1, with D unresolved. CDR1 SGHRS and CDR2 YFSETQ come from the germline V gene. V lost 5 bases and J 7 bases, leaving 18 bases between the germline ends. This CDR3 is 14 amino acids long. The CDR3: CASSQSPVEGEAFF. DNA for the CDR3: TGCGCCAGCAGTCAATCCCCGGTGGAGGGTGAAGCTTTCTTT. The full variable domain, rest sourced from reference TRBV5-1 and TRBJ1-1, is KAGVTQTPRYLIKTRGQQVTLSCSPISGHRSVSWYQQTPGQGLQFLFEYFSETQRNKGNFPGRFSGRQFSNSRSEMNVSTLELGDSALYLCASSQSPVEGEAFFGQGTRLTVV.

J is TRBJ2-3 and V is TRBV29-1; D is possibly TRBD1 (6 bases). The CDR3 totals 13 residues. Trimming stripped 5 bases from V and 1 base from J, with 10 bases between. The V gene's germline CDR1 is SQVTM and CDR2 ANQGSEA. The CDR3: CSVLAGGTDTQYF. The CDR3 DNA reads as TGCAGCGTTCTGGCAGGGGGCACAGATACGCAGTATTTT.

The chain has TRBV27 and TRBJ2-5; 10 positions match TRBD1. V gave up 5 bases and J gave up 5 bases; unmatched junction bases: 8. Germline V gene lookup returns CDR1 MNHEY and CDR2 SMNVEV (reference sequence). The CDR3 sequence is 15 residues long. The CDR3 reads CASSPRQGAVETQYF. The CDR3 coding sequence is TGTGCCAGCAGTCCCCGACAGGGGGCAGTTGAGACCCAGTACTTC.

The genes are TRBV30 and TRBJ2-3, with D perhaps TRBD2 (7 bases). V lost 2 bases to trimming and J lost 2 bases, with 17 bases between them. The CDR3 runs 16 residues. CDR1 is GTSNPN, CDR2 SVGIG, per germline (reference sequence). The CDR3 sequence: CAWSRGGTGTTDTQYF. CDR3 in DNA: TGTGCCTGGAGTCGCGGGGGAACAGGGACCACAGATACGCAGTATTTT. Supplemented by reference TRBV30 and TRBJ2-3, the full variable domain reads SQTIHQWPATLVQPVGSPLSLECTVEGTSNPNLYWYRQAAGRGLQLLFYSVGIGQISSEVPQNLSASRPQDRQFILSSKKLLLSDSGFYLCAWSRGGTGTTDTQYFGPGTRLTVL.

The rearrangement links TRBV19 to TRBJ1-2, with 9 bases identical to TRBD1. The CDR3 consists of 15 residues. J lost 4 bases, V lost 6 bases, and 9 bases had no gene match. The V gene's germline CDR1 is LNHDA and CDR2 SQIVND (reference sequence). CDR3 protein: CASRTGGTYSYGYTF. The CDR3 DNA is TGTGCCAGTAGGACAGGGGGGACTTACTCCTATGGCTACACCTTC. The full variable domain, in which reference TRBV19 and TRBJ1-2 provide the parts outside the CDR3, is DGGITQSPKYLFRKEGQNVTLSCEQNLNHDAMYWYRQDPGQGLRLIYYSQIVNDFQKGDIAEGYSVSREKKESFPLTVTSAQKNPTAFYLCASRTGGTYSYGYTFGSGTRLTVV.

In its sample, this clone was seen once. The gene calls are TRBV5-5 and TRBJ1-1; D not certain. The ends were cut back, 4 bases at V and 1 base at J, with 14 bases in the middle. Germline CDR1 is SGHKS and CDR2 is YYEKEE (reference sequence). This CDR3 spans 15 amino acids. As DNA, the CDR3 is TGTGCCAGCAGCGGCACTGGACTGGGGAACACTGAAGCTTTCTTT. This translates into CASSGTGLGNTEAFF.

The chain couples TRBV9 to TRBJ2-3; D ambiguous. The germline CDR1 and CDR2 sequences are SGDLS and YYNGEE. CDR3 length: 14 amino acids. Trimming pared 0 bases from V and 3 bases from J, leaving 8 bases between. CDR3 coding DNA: TGTGCCAGCAGCGTAGTAAAAGAGACAGATACGCAGTATTTT. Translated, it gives CASSVVKETDTQYF.